Shown below are 29 T cell receptor beta chains from a single sample sequenced in a study of CD4 T cells in relation to SARS-CoV-2 and coronaviruses. Method: immunoSEQ multiplex PCR; TCRdb's copy keeps in-frame clones and lacks some. The data show some 40,000 clones, over 75% seen once. The antigens these receptors bind are not known. Sequenced sample: memory CD4+ T cells from PBMCs, cultured in vitro. Source of these receptors: an adult with COVID-19.

This clone appeared a few times. This chain connects TRBV4-3 to TRBJ2-1; no reliable D call. With 0 bases removed from V and 0 bases from J, the gap between germline ends came to 9 bases. The CDR3 is 16 residues long. CDR1 LGHNA and CDR2 YSLEER come from the germline V gene. The CDR3 protein is CASSQDPGYSYNEQFF. The CDR3 region has the DNA TGCGCCAGCAGCCAAGATCCCGGCTACTCCTACAATGAGCAGTTCTTC.

This chain joins TRBV24-1 and TRBJ2-3, with a possible D match to TRBD1 (6 bases). With 8 bases removed from V and 0 bases from J, the gap between germline ends came to 11 bases. The CDR3 contains 14 residues. Germline V gives CDR1 KGHDR, CDR2 SFDVKD. The CDR3 protein is CATIDRTSTDTQYF. DNA of the CDR3: TGTGCCACCATAGACAGGACTAGCACAGATACGCAGTATTTT.

This chain links TRBV3-1 (or the pseudogene TRBV3-2) with TRBJ2-1; 14 bases are a match to TRBD2. V trimming: 1 base; J trimming: 8 bases; junction bases outside the gene matches: 13. The CDR3 is made up of 19 amino acids. Germline CDR1 and CDR2: LGHDT and YNNKEL (reference sequence). The CDR3 coding sequence is TGTGCCAGCAGCCAAGGGCCCTCGGGGACTAGCGGGAGACGGGATGAGCAGTTCTTC. Its protein product is CASSQGPSGTSGRRDEQFF.

In this sample, this clone turned up once. This sequence joins TRBV7-9 and TRBJ2-1, with 16 positions matching TRBD2. CDR1 and CDR2 from the germline V gene are SEHNR and FQNEAQ (reference sequence). V lost 5 bases and J lost 16; bases outside the gene matches: 14. The CDR3 is 16 amino acids. CDR3 in amino acids: CASSLGAGLAGGSGFF. The DNA of the CDR3 is TGTGCCAGCAGCCTCGGAGCGGGACTAGCGGGAGGGTCCGGATTCTTC.

This chain joins TRBV15 and TRBJ1-6; tentative D call: TRBD1 (6 bases). This CDR3 has 13 residues. CDR1 is LNHNV, CDR2 YYDKDF, per germline (reference sequence). V dropped 5 bases and J dropped 11 bases, with 13 bases sitting between them. CDR3 DNA sequence: TGTGCCACCAGCGGAGGGGGTAGCGCACCCCTCCACTTT. It codes for CATSGGGSAPLHF.

In its sample, this clone was seen once. V is TRBV5-5 and J is TRBJ2-7; TRBD1 matches 8 bases. V lost 2 bases to trimming and J lost 6 bases; unmatched junction nucleotides: 19. Germline loops: CDR1 SGHKS, CDR2 YYEKEE (reference sequence). The CDR3 loop spans 18 amino acids. DNA for the CDR3: TGTGCCAGCAGCTTCGGTCTTAGTTTCGGCAGGGGGCCGGGCGAGCAGTACTTC. Protein product: CASSFGLSFGRGPGEQYF.

The rearrangement joins TRBV2 to TRBJ2-7; TRBD2 matches 11 bases. This CDR3 is built from 15 residues. Germline-derived CDR1 and CDR2 are SNHLY and FYNNEI. J gave up 4 bases and V 6 bases, and 8 bases lay outside the gene matches. The DNA for the CDR3 is TGTGCCAGCAGGAAGGCCGGGACTAGCGGTTACGAGCAGTACTTC. This gives the protein CASRKAGTSGYEQYF.

This chain links TRBV24-1 with TRBJ1-5; perhaps TRBD1 as D (5 bases). This CDR3 comprises 14 residues. The germline V gene has CDR1 KGHDR and CDR2 SFDVKD. The V end lost 5 bases, the J end lost 0 bases, and 7 bases lay between the germline ends. Here the CDR3 reads CATSAGNSNQPQHF. As DNA, the CDR3 is TGTGCCACCAGTGCAGGGAATAGCAATCAGCCCCAGCATTTT.

The gene calls are TRBV2 and TRBJ1-1; unclear D gene. The V end was cut by 7 bases, the J end by 4 bases, with 16 bases between. Germline lookup yields CDR1 SNHLY and CDR2 FYNNEI. This CDR3 is built from 14 residues. The CDR3 nucleotides are TGTGCCAGCAAGCGAACAAACACGGGCACTGAAGCTTTCTTT. It specifies CASKRTNTGTEAFF.

The J gene is TRBJ1-1, the V gene TRBV10-3; D is perhaps TRBD1 (5 bases). In germline, CDR1 is ENHRY, CDR2 SYGVKD. The V end was cut by 4 bases, the J end by 3 bases, with 9 bases between. This CDR3 has 13 amino acids. The CDR3 DNA follows: TGTGCCATCAGTGGGGGGACCGACACTGAAGCTTTCTTT. The encoded protein is CAISGGTDTEAFF.

This chain uses TRBV11-2 with TRBJ2-3; 7 bases map to TRBD2. V shed 2 bases, J shed 0 bases, and the junction held 11 bases outside the gene matches. The CDR3 has 18 amino acids. The germline CDR1 and CDR2 sequences are SGHAT and FQNNGV. CDR3 loop: CASSLRRTSATSTDTQYF. As DNA, the CDR3 is TGTGCCAGCAGCTTACGTAGAACTAGCGCCACTAGCACAGATACGCAGTATTTT.

The rearrangement uses TRBV5-1 and TRBJ2-1; 7 bases agree with TRBD2. Germline assignment: CDR1 SGHRS and CDR2 YFSETQ. CDR3 length: 16 residues. With 0 bases clipped from V and 0 bases from J, the junction kept 3 bases outside the gene matches. CDR3 sequence: CASSLAGGSSYNEQFF. CDR3 nucleotides: TGCGCCAGCAGCTTGGCGGGCGGGAGCTCCTACAATGAGCAGTTCTTC.

This clone has only a few counts. The chain couples TRBV5-6 to TRBJ1-4; D unresolved. The CDR3 covers 17 residues. Germline CDR1 and CDR2: SGHDT and YYEEEE. The V end lost 0 bases, the J end lost 0 bases, and 12 bases lay between the germline ends. In DNA, the CDR3 is TGTGCCAGCAGCTTGGCCTTTAAATCTACAACTAATGAAAAACTGTTTTTT. Encoded protein: CASSLAFKSTTNEKLFF.

The chain is built from TRBV30 and TRBJ1-3, with D tentatively TRBD1 (5 bases). CDR1 is GTSNPN, CDR2 SVGIG, per germline (reference sequence). The CDR3 length is 14 residues. V lost 0 bases and J 0 bases, leaving 6 bases between the germline ends. CDR3 in DNA: TGTGCCTGGAGTGTAGGGACCTCTGGAAACACCATATATTTT. Translated, it gives CAWSVGTSGNTIYF.

The CDR3 sequence is CASSLVAEQYF. For the CDR3, the DNA is TGTGCCAGCAGTTTAGTTGCCGAGCAGTACTTC. The gene calls are TRBV12-3 or TRBV12-4 and TRBJ2-7; D unclear. Trimming removed 1 base from V and 6 bases from J, with 4 bases in between. The CDR3 length is 11 residues.

This clone was found once. V usage is TRBV6-6 and J usage is TRBJ2-7; D remains ambiguous. The CDR3 covers 13 residues. V lost 6 bases and J lost 2, with 11 bases in between. The V gene's germline CDR1 is MNHNY and CDR2 SVGAGI (reference sequence). The CDR3 nucleotides are TGTGCCAGCAGGAGAGACGAGACCTACGAGCAGTACTTC. It is translated as CASRRDETYEQYF.

The V call is TRBV5-1, the J call TRBJ2-3, with D possibly matching TRBD1 (6 bases). Trimming cost V 0 bases and J 3 bases, with 8 bases left between them. This CDR3 comprises 14 residues. Looked up from germline, CDR1 is SGHRS and CDR2 is YFSETQ. The CDR3 nucleotides are TGCGCCAGCAGCTTGGAGGGGGTTACAGATACGCAGTATTTT. Translated, it gives CASSLEGVTDTQYF.

This clone was detected only once. V and J are TRBV6-5 and TRBJ2-7, with a possible D match to TRBD1 (6 bases). This CDR3 region has 15 residues. The germline V and J ends were trimmed by 5 bases and 2 bases, with 16 bases remaining between them. CDR1 and CDR2 (germline): MNHEY, SVGAGI. The CDR3 loop reads CASSRFGQRTYEQYF. CDR3 DNA sequence: TGTGCCAGCAGTCGTTTTGGACAGAGGACCTACGAGCAGTACTTC.

The chain employs TRBV7-2 and TRBJ1-4; tentatively, D is TRBD1 (6 bases). Germline V lookup: CDR1 SGHTA, CDR2 FQGNSA. V was cut by 4 bases and J by 2 bases, with 11 bases left in between. The CDR3 is 15 residues long. The CDR3 DNA follows: TGTGCCAGCAGCTCATACAGGGCCACTAATGAAAAACTGTTTTTT. The encoded protein is CASSSYRATNEKLFF.

This sequence joins TRBV28 and TRBJ1-2, with TRBD1 identical over 10 bases. The junction had 19 bases not matched to a gene; V was cut back by 5 bases and J by 7 bases. This CDR3 region has 18 residues. Germline V gene data show CDR1 as MDHEN and CDR2 as SYDVKM. CDR3 region: CASSTQTYNRDRGFGYTF. The CDR3 DNA follows: TGTGCCAGCAGTACACAAACCTACAACCGGGACAGGGGCTTTGGCTACACCTTC.

This chain uses TRBV3-1 (or the pseudogene TRBV3-2) with TRBJ2-5; D remains ambiguous. Germline assignment: CDR1 LGHDT and CDR2 YNNKEL (reference sequence). V was shortened by 3 bases and J by 7 bases, with 12 bases between the two germline ends. The CDR3 totals 13 residues. The CDR3 is CASSQATTSTQYF. CDR3 coding DNA: TGTGCCAGCAGCCAGGCAACTACCTCGACCCAGTACTTC.

This chain links TRBV5-8 with TRBJ2-7; 10 bases align to TRBD1. V dropped 1 base and J dropped 5; count of bases not matched to a gene: 3. There are 14 residues in the CDR3. Germline CDR1 and CDR2: SGHTS and YDEGEE. CDR3 residues: CASSLRQGAHEQYF. The CDR3 bases are TGTGCCAGCAGCTTGAGACAGGGGGCCCACGAGCAGTACTTC.

V usage is TRBV5-1 and J usage is TRBJ2-3; TRBD2 aligns across 8 bases. The CDR3 runs 16 residues. CDR1 and CDR2 (germline): SGHRS, YFSETQ. V was pared by 0 bases and J by 5 bases, with 8 bases of the junction left unmatched. CDR3 nucleotides: TGCGCCAGCAGCTTGGCAGCGGGACTAGTGCAAGATACGCAGTATTTT. Translated: CASSLAAGLVQDTQYF.

The chain joins TRBV20-1 to TRBJ2-3, with D unclear. Trimming took off 3 bases at V and 1 base at J, with 11 bases between the two ends. The CDR3 is 14 residues long. Germline V gene sequence: CDR1 DFQATT, CDR2 SNEGSKA (reference sequence). CDR3 in DNA: TGCAGTGCTAGTATGGGCAAGGGCACAGATACGCAGTATTTT. Translated: CSASMGKGTDTQYF.

V usage is TRBV10-1 and J usage is TRBJ2-7; TRBD1 matches 7 bases. The germline gives CDR1 WNHNN, CDR2 SYGVQD (reference sequence). J lost 5 bases, V lost 6 bases, and 10 bases had no gene match. This CDR3 is 14 amino acids long. CDR3: CASSEGQLIDEQYF. In DNA form, the CDR3 reads TGCGCCAGCAGCGAGGGACAGCTAATCGACGAGCAGTACTTC.

This clone was seen only once. In the same sample, other DNA sequences code for this CDR3. CDR3 nucleotide sequence: TGTGCCAGCAGTGCATCCGGGACAGGAGGCTACAATGAGCAGTTCTTC. Translation: CASSASGTGGYNEQFF. This chain uses TRBV25-1 with TRBJ2-1; 8 bases map to TRBD1. The CDR3 totals 16 residues. CDR1 MGHDK and CDR2 SYGVNS come from the germline V gene. The V and J ends lost 4 bases and 3 bases, in that order; junction bases with no gene match: 8.

The chain uses TRBV10-1 and TRBJ2-3, with D unresolved. The ends were cut back, 10 bases at V and 0 bases at J, with 14 bases in the middle. Germline CDR1 reads WNHNN; CDR2 reads SYGVQD (reference sequence). CDR3 length: 14 amino acids. The DNA for the CDR3 is TGCGCCACGCGAGAAGGAGACAGCACAGATACGCAGTATTTT. Residues: CATREGDSTDTQYF.

Written as DNA, the CDR3 is TGTGCCAGCTCACCTCTACTAGCGGGAGCCCACAATGAGCAGTTCTTC. It codes for CASSPLLAGAHNEQFF. The chain couples TRBV18 to TRBJ2-1, with 11 bases identical to TRBD2. Germline values: CDR1 KGHSH, CDR2 LQKENI. The CDR3 has 16 residues. The V and J ends lost 3 bases and 5 bases, in that order; junction bases with no gene match: 6.

The chain employs TRBV7-9 and TRBJ1-1; tentatively, D is TRBD1 (5 bases). The ends were cut back, 5 bases at V and 5 bases at J, with 18 bases in the middle. Germline values: CDR1 SEHNR, CDR2 FQNEAQ (reference sequence). CDR3 length equals 15 residues. CDR3 loop: CASSAREGDRTEAFF. In DNA form, the CDR3 reads TGTGCCAGCAGCGCGCGCGAAGGGGATCGGACTGAAGCTTTCTTT.